This T cell receptor beta chain comes out of a study of long-term antiretroviral therapy in people with HIV. Trimming took off 2 bases at V and 2 bases at J, with 11 bases between the two ends. This CDR3 is 15 amino acids long. The germline V gene encodes CDR1 LNHDA and CDR2 SQIVND (reference sequence). The sample holds one count of this clone. The antigen remains undetermined. Researchers ran immunoSEQ v3.0 at survey level. Target depth was roughly 35,000-55,000 T-cell genomes per sample. Libraries were prepared by immunoSEQ multiplex PCR; TCRdb keeps only in-frame clonotypes and omits some of them. The data contain about 32,000 clones, 95% to 98% of them singletons. The study, taken as a whole, reports: Post-ART, diversity grew, though it stayed under transplant donor control levels. Dominant in the repertoire at all time points were clones expanded before ART.

Specimen: unsorted PBMCs, collected 7.6 years after starting antiretroviral therapy. The sequence was collected from a man in his thirties or forties with HIV. V and J are TRBV19 and TRBJ2-3; possible D gene TRBD1, 5 bases. The CDR3 sequence is CASSIWGAPTDTQYF. CDR3 DNA sequence: TGTGCCAGTAGTATATGGGGCGCCCCCACAGATACGCAGTATTTT.